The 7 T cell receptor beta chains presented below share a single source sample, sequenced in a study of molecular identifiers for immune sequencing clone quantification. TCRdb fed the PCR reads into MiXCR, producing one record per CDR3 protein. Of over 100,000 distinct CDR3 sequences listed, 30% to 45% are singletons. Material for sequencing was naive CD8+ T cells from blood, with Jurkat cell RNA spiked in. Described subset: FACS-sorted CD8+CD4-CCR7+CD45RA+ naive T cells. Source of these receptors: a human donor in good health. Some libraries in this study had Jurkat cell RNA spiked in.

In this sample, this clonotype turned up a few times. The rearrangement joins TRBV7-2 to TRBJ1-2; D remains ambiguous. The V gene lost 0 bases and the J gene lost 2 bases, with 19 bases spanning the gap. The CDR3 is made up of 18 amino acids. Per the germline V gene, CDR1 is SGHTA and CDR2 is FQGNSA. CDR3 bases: TGTGCCAGCAGCTTAGCGTCGGTTGGCTGGGGAGAAAACTATGGCTACACCTTC. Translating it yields CASSLASVGWGENYGYTF.

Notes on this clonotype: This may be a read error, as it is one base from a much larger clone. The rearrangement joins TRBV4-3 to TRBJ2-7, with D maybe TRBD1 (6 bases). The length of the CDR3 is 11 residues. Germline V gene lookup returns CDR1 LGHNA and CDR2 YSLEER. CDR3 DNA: TGCGCCAGCAGCCAACGACAGGTGGAGTGCTTC. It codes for CASSQRQVECF.

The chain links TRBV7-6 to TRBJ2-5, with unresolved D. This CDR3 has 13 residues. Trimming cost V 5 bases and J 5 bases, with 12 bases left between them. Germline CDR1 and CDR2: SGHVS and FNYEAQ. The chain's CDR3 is CASSKSPGETQYF. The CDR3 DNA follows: TGTGCCAGCAGCAAATCCCCCGGGGAGACCCAGTACTTC.

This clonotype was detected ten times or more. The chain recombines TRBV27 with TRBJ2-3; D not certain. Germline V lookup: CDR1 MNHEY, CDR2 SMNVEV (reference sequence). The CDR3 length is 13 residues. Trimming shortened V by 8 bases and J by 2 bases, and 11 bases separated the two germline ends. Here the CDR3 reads CASGWHSTDTQYF. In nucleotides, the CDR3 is TGTGCCAGCGGGTGGCACTCCACAGATACGCAGTATTTT.

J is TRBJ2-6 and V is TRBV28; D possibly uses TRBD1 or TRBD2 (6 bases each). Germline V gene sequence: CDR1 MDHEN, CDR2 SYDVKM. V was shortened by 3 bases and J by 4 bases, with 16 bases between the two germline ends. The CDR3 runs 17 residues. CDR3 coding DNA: TGTGCCAGCAGTTTGCTAAGGGGGGCTGGCGGGGCCAACGTCCTGACTTTC. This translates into CASSLLRGAGGANVLTF.

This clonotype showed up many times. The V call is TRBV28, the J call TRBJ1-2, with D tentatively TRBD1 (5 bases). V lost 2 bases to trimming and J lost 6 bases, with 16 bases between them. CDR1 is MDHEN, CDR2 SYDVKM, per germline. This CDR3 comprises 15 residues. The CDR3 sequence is CASSLKPGRSNGYTF. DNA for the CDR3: TGTGCCAGCAGTTTAAAGCCGGGACGGAGCAATGGCTACACCTTC.

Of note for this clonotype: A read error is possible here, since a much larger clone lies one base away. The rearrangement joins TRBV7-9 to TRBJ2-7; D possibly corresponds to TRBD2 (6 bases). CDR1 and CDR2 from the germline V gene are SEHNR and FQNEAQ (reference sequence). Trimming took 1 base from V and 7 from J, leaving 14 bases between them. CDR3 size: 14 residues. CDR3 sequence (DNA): TGTGCCAGCAGCTTAGGTGGGAGGTCCGCTGAGCAGTACTTC. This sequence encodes CASSLGGRSAEQYF.